This T cell receptor beta chain was recorded in a study of T cells in Graves' hyperthyroidism and ophthalmopathy. Study-level background: Staff took peripheral blood when the initial diagnosis was made, before any treatment began. Study-wide results and limits: A model of 13 V-J features distinguished ophthalmopathy from stable hyperthyroidism.

About this clonotype: Its antigen is unknown.

The investigators amplified TCR beta CDR3 regions from RNA transcripts. First-round RT-PCR of the TCR CDR3 relied on the HTBI primer set. Via MiXCR, TCRdb re-called the multiplex PCR reads, giving one row per CDR3 protein. Seen here are 500,000 or so distinct CDR3 sequences, roughly 17% observed once, and the top ten hold 15% to 20%. There are 17 residues in the CDR3. Trimming removed 5 bases from V and 3 bases from J; junction bases left unmatched: 12. In germline, CDR1 is SGHTA, CDR2 FQGNSA. Fresh peripheral blood, 10 ml, was the source of the PBMCs. Sequencing was done on a sample of blood. The sequence was obtained from a woman aged 18-29 years with Graves' ophthalmopathy. The chain has TRBV7-2 and TRBJ2-2; the match to TRBD1 covers 7 bases. CDR3 in DNA: TGTGCCAGCAGCGCGCATGCCGGGACAGTGGACACCGGGGAGCTGTTTTTT. Its protein is CASSAHAGTVDTGELFF.